This TCR beta chain comes out of a study of blood T cell repertoires in COVID-19. Study overall: T cells, B-cell-depleted T cells, or PBMCs supplied cDNA or gDNA.

The CDR3 loop spans 13 amino acids. Trimming took off 5 bases at V and 4 bases at J, with 12 bases between the two ends. The V gene's germline CDR1 is SGHRS and CDR2 YFSETQ. The protocol was immunoSEQ multiplex PCR, while the TCRdb copy is restricted to in-frame clones and leaves out a portion. The profile covers 300,000 to 450,000 clones, with around 87% appearing a single time and around 2% taken by the ten largest. Participants spanned ages roughly 18 to 95 years and resided in about two dozen US areas. The V call is TRBV5-1, the J call TRBJ2-5; no firm D call. The sequenced sample was PBMCs or T cells enriched from blood (not recorded which). The receptor comes from a man aged 35-49 years in a cohort exposed to, infected with or recovered from COVID-19 (not recorded which). The DNA of the CDR3 is TGCGCCAGCAGGCTTGATCTAGGAGAGACCCAGTACTTC. Amino acids: CASRLDLGETQYF. The whole variable domain, remainder taken from reference TRBV5-1 and TRBJ2-5, is KAGVTQTPRYLIKTRGQQVTLSCSPISGHRSVSWYQQTPGQGLQFLFEYFSETQRNKGNFPGRFSGRQFSNSRSEMNVSTLELGDSALYLCASRLDLGETQYFGPGTRLLVL.